The source of this TCR beta chain is a study of identical twins. Concerning this clonotype itself: Its specificity is unknown.

Each CDR3 protein is one row after TCRdb ran MiXCR on the 5' RACE reads. The data hold some 1,600,000 distinct CDR3 sequences, with roughly 35% observed a single time. Trimming left V 2 bases short and J 4 bases short, with 17 bases between. CDR1 and CDR2 (germline): DFQATT, SNEGSKA (reference sequence). This CDR3 is 16 amino acids long. Points from the study as a whole: Invariant MAIT and iNKT cells may have partly biased zero-insertion analyses. Twins' excess sharing was less marked for out-of-frame beta sequences. There were fewer insertions in abundant cord blood beta clonotypes, but memory repertoires showed no such pattern.

The sequenced material came from cord blood. The sequence came from a newborn girl in good health. The V call is TRBV20-1, the J call TRBJ2-2, with TRBD2 as a possible D gene (6 bases). The CDR3 loop reads CSARRLATITTGELFF. In nucleotides, the CDR3 is TGCAGTGCTAGAAGGCTAGCGACTATTACCACCGGGGAGCTGTTTTTT.